Following are 20 T cell receptor beta chains from one sample sequenced in a study of shared clonotypes between healthy human individuals. Naive CD8 cells, CD45RO-negative and positively selected for CCR7, excluded terminally differentiated effector memory CD45RA+ cells. Using immunoSEQ multiplex PCR, the repertoire was profiled, and TCRdb retains in-frame clones only, with some absent. This table holds some 2,000,000 clones, about 95% found once. Sequenced sample: naive CD8+ T cells sorted from blood. These receptors were collected from a man aged 18 to 30 in good health.

Concerning this clone: Other DNA sequences in the sample encode the same CDR3. The chain uses TRBV11-2 and TRBJ1-1; D might be TRBD1 (5 bases). The CDR3 is made up of 13 amino acids. CDR1 SGHAT and CDR2 FQNNGV come from the germline V gene. V dropped 1 base and J dropped 5 bases, with 8 bases sitting between them. This CDR3 is CASSLGRGTEAFF. Written as DNA, the CDR3 is TGTGCCAGCAGCTTAGGTCGGGGGACTGAAGCTTTCTTT.

The rearrangement uses TRBV11-2 and TRBJ2-1; TRBD2 matches at 7 bases. The CDR3 runs 17 residues. V lost 3 bases, J lost 1 base, and 9 bases stayed unmatched. Germline assignment: CDR1 SGHAT and CDR2 FQNNGV. CDR3 region: CASSFPRDSGSYNEQFF. CDR3 DNA: TGTGCCAGCAGCTTTCCTCGGGATAGCGGGTCCTACAATGAGCAGTTCTTC.

V usage is TRBV7-9 and J usage is TRBJ2-7; D is unresolved. The CDR3 extends over 13 amino acids. V was cut by 5 bases and J by 2 bases, with 10 bases left in between. The V gene's germline CDR1 is SEHNR and CDR2 FQNEAQ (reference sequence). The DNA of the CDR3 is TGTGCCAGCAGCGCCCCCAGTACCTACGAGCAGTACTTC. Its protein is CASSAPSTYEQYF.

This sequence joins TRBV27 and TRBJ2-3, with TRBD2 matching over 7 bases. Per germline, CDR1 MNHEY and CDR2 SMNVEV (reference sequence). The length of the CDR3 is 12 residues. V trimming: 8 bases; J trimming: 2 bases; junction bases outside the gene matches: 1. The CDR3 region has the DNA TGTGCCAGCCGGGGGGACACAGATACGCAGTATTTT. Translated, it gives CASRGDTDTQYF.

The chain links TRBV6-1 to TRBJ1-5; the D gene is possibly TRBD1 (5 bases). Germline CDR1 reads MNHNS; CDR2 reads SASEGT. V was pared by 1 base and J by 5 bases, with 12 bases between. The CDR3 covers 15 residues. CDR3 nucleotide sequence: TGTGCCAGCAGTGAAGTGTTTACAGGTCATCAGCCCCAGCATTTT. The encoded protein is CASSEVFTGHQPQHF.

The V and J genes are TRBV11-2 and TRBJ1-1; D is undetermined. This CDR3 comprises 14 residues. CDR1 is SGHAT and CDR2 is FQNNGV in the germline V gene. Trimming left V 1 base short and J 3 bases short, with 9 bases between. CDR3 sequence: CASSLGTLHTEAFF. The CDR3 DNA is TGTGCCAGCAGCTTAGGGACCCTGCACACTGAAGCTTTCTTT.

V usage is TRBV27 and J usage is TRBJ2-2; 9 bases are shared with TRBD2. Germline CDR1 reads MNHEY; CDR2 reads SMNVEV (reference sequence). V lost 6 bases to trimming and J lost 2 bases; unmatched junction nucleotides: 10. The CDR3 spans 17 residues. The CDR3 spells CASSDPWGLANTGELFF. The CDR3 region has the DNA TGTGCCAGCAGCGACCCTTGGGGACTAGCTAACACCGGGGAGCTGTTTTTT.

In regard to this clone: The sample has other DNA sequences that encode this CDR3 too. V usage is TRBV6-6 and J usage is TRBJ2-1, with a possible D match to TRBD1 (6 bases). Trimming cost V 4 bases and J 6 bases, with 7 bases left between them. The length of the CDR3 is 12 residues. The germline V gene encodes CDR1 MNHNY and CDR2 SVGAGI (reference sequence). For the CDR3, the DNA is TGTGCCAGCAGTTTAGGGGGCAATGAGCAGTTCTTC. Translation: CASSLGGNEQFF.

The chain joins TRBV2 to TRBJ2-3, with D unclear. The germline CDR1 and CDR2 sequences are SNHLY and FYNNEI. The CDR3 is 11 amino acids. V lost 10 bases, J lost 4 bases, and 9 bases lay in between. The CDR3 DNA is TGTGCCAATCGAGTGGCAGATACGCAGTATTTT. Its protein product is CANRVADTQYF.

Notes on this clone: Other DNA sequences in this specimen translate into the identical CDR3. The gene calls are TRBV7-9 and TRBJ1-2, with D hard to call. V gave up 1 base and J gave up 1 base, with 7 bases separating them. CDR1 is SEHNR and CDR2 is FQNEAQ in the germline V gene (reference sequence). The CDR3 contains 14 residues. CDR3 loop: CASSLVADNYGYTF. CDR3 coding DNA: TGTGCCAGCAGCTTAGTGGCAGATAACTATGGCTACACCTTC. Full variable domain (missing parts from reference TRBV7-9 and TRBJ1-2): DTGVSQNPRHKITKRGQNVTFRCDPISEHNRLYWYRQTLGQGPEFLTYFQNEAQLEKSRLLSDRFSAERPKGSFSTLEIQRTEQGDSAMYLCASSLVADNYGYTFGSGTRLTVV.

This clone is a singleton in its sample. The chain carries TRBV27 and TRBJ2-5; perhaps TRBD2 as D (5 bases). The CDR3 runs to 13 residues. V lost 3 bases and J 9 bases, leaving 14 bases between the germline ends. Germline V CDR1 and CDR2: MNHEY, SMNVEV (reference sequence). CDR3 residues: CASSFSGWTAQYF. DNA for the CDR3: TGTGCCAGCAGTTTCAGCGGCTGGACGGCCCAGTACTTC.

The chain employs TRBV27 and TRBJ1-2; a possible D gene is TRBD1 (5 bases). There are 14 residues in the CDR3. Trimming removed 2 bases from V and 2 bases from J, with 9 bases in between. Germline CDR1 MNHEY, CDR2 SMNVEV (reference sequence). The chain's CDR3 is CASSLGADNYGYTF. CDR3 nucleotide sequence: TGTGCCAGCAGTTTAGGGGCGGACAACTATGGCTACACCTTC.

The chain recombines TRBV4-1 with TRBJ2-7; unclear D gene. Germline CDR1 MGHRA, CDR2 YSYEKL. There are 13 residues in the CDR3. V lost 4 bases to trimming and J lost 3 bases, with 10 bases between them. CDR3 residues: CASSPQLNYEQYF. The CDR3, as DNA: TGCGCCAGCAGCCCCCAGCTTAACTACGAGCAGTACTTC.

J is TRBJ2-7 and V is TRBV28, with TRBD1 matching over 12 bases. This CDR3 is 18 amino acids long. V shed 6 bases, J shed 4 bases, and the junction held 16 bases outside the gene matches. Germline assignment: CDR1 MDHEN and CDR2 SYDVKM. CDR3 in amino acids: CASSKSSTGTGGVYEQYF. CDR3 bases: TGTGCCAGCAGCAAGTCCTCGACCGGGACAGGGGGCGTATACGAGCAGTACTTC.

The chain joins TRBV4-3 to TRBJ2-7; 7 positions match TRBD1. CDR3 length: 16 amino acids. V shed 4 bases, J shed 3 bases, and the junction held 12 bases outside the gene matches. Germline V gene lookup returns CDR1 LGHNA and CDR2 YSLEER. The CDR3 DNA reads as TGCGCCAGCAGCCGAACCACGACAGGGCCGGACTACGAGCAGTACTTC. It yields the protein CASSRTTTGPDYEQYF.

V usage is TRBV5-4 and J usage is TRBJ2-1, with 12 positions matching TRBD2. V dropped 3 bases and J dropped 4; count of bases not matched to a gene: 2. In germline, CDR1 is SGHNT, CDR2 YYREEE (reference sequence). The CDR3 covers 15 residues. CDR3 in DNA: TGTGCCAGCAGCTCCGGACTAGCGGGGTACAATGAGCAGTTCTTC. Amino acids: CASSSGLAGYNEQFF.

The V call is TRBV29-1, the J call TRBJ1-2; D remains unclear. CDR3 size: 13 residues. Germline CDR1 and CDR2: SQVTM and ANQGSEA. The V end lost 3 bases, the J end lost 3 bases, and 11 bases lay between the germline ends. DNA of the CDR3: TGCAGCGTTGATGGTCGGTTCGACTATGGCTACACCTTC. Protein: CSVDGRFDYGYTF.

The chain uses TRBV28 and TRBJ1-5; 8 positions match TRBD1. The CDR3 is 15 amino acids. V was pared by 3 bases and J by 6 bases, with 7 bases of the junction left unmatched. Germline lookup yields CDR1 MDHEN and CDR2 SYDVKM. Here the CDR3 DNA reads TGTGCCAGCAGTTTCGACAGGGGTATAGCTCAGCCCCAGCATTTT. Residues: CASSFDRGIAQPQHF.

This chain uses TRBV5-6 with TRBJ1-5; 9 bases match TRBD1. The CDR3 extends over 15 amino acids. Trimming cost V 4 bases and J 3 bases; bases outside gene matches: 5. Per the germline V gene, CDR1 is SGHDT and CDR2 is YYEEEE. The CDR3 DNA is TGTGCCAGCAGCGATGGGACAGGGTACAATCAGCCCCAGCATTTT. Translation gives CASSDGTGYNQPQHF.

V and J are TRBV28 and TRBJ1-3; unclear D gene. V lost 7 bases and J lost 4, with 20 bases in between. The CDR3 length is 16 residues. Germline CDR1 is MDHEN and CDR2 is SYDVKM. The CDR3 here is CASMALMRLSGNTIYF. The CDR3 bases are TGTGCCAGCATGGCCCTCATGAGGCTTTCGGGAAACACCATATATTTT.